The entry below gives a single T cell receptor beta chain sequence along with its context. J gave up 9 bases and V 7 bases, and 11 bases lay outside the gene matches. The CDR3 length is 14 residues. The germline V gene has CDR1 MNHEY and CDR2 SVGAGI. Generated by immunoSEQ multiplex PCR, the TCRdb table keeps only in-frame clones and is missing some. The table includes 200,000 to 250,000 clones, roughly 84% detected once. This specimen comes from a study of blood T cell repertoires in COVID-19. Looking at the study overall: Both acute and convalescent COVID-19 samples were obtained from the United States, Italy and Spain. From T cells, B-cell-depleted T cells, or PBMCs came the material, which was cDNA or gDNA.

This sequence was found in a woman older than 75 with active or convalescent COVID-19. The chain links TRBV6-5 to TRBJ2-1; 8 positions agree with TRBD1. The sample consisted of peripheral blood. DNA for the CDR3: TGTGCCAGCAATAGGCAGGGGGCCTTTCTTGAGCAGTTCTTC. It yields the protein CASNRQGAFLEQFF.